Following are 15 T cell receptor beta chains from one sample sequenced in a study of control samples from healthy donors and cancer patients. Repertoires were generated with immunoSEQ multiplex PCR, while TCRdb's copy carries only in-frame clones and drops some. The data hold around 130,000 clones, with just under 90% observed a single time. The sample consisted of blood. These receptors all come from a young man in good health.

The V call is TRBV2, the J call TRBJ1-2; D possibly corresponds to TRBD1 (5 bases). The CDR3 loop spans 13 amino acids. The germline V and J ends were trimmed by 4 bases and 13 bases, with 19 bases remaining between them. Per the germline V gene, CDR1 is SNHLY and CDR2 is FYNNEI. The chain's CDR3 is CASSGETAEATTF. The CDR3 nucleotides are TGTGCCAGCAGTGGGGAGACAGCTGAGGCTACCACCTTC.

This rearrangement joins TRBV9 to TRBJ1-2; 8 positions match TRBD1. In germline, CDR1 is SGDLS, CDR2 YYNGEE. The CDR3 is 19 amino acids. Trimming took 3 bases from V and 2 from J; bases not matched to a gene: 18. The chain's CDR3 is CASSDRDRGPTDPNYGYTF. Here the CDR3 DNA reads TGTGCCAGCAGCGACCGAGACAGGGGTCCTACCGATCCGAACTATGGCTACACCTTC.

The chain uses TRBV10-2 and TRBJ2-2, with D possibly being TRBD2 (5 bases). This CDR3 has 15 amino acids. Trimming shortened V by 5 bases and J by 0 bases, and 10 bases separated the two germline ends. Germline CDR1 WSHSY, CDR2 SAAADI. The CDR3 loop is CASSLAGSNTGELFF. The CDR3 region has the DNA TGCGCCAGCAGTCTGGCGGGTTCGAACACCGGGGAGCTGTTTTTT.

This clone came up once. CDR3 residues: CASSPYGYTEAFF. CDR3 DNA sequence: TGTGCCAGCAGCCCCTACGGATACACTGAAGCTTTCTTT. This rearrangement joins TRBV4-2 to TRBJ1-1, with unresolved D. This CDR3 is built from 13 residues. Trimming cost V 4 bases and J 3 bases, with 9 bases left between them. The germline V gene encodes CDR1 LGHNA and CDR2 YNFKEQ.

The chain links TRBV4-1 to TRBJ2-5, with 8 nucleotides matching TRBD2. CDR1 is MGHRA and CDR2 is YSYEKL in the germline V gene. J gave up 3 bases and V 4 bases, and 7 bases lay outside the gene matches. This CDR3 region has 15 residues. The CDR3 coding sequence is TGCGCCAGCAGCCTTATCGGGGGGGCCAAAGAGACCCAGTACTTC. This encodes CASSLIGGAKETQYF.

This clone was counted between two and nine times. The rearrangement links TRBV5-1 to TRBJ1-1, with TRBD1 identical over 7 bases. This CDR3 spans 21 amino acids. Unmatched junction bases numbered 29, after V lost 5 bases and J lost 4 bases. Germline V gives CDR1 SGHRS, CDR2 YFSETQ. The CDR3 DNA sequence: TGCGCCAGCAGGTATCGGACGAGGGGGCAGAGGATGTATGTCGGGAGCACTGAAGCTTTCTTT. The encoded protein is CASRYRTRGQRMYVGSTEAFF.

The V call is TRBV6-5, the J call TRBJ1-5; no firm D call. V dropped 0 bases and J dropped 6 bases, with 6 bases sitting between them. This CDR3 comprises 13 residues. CDR1 is MNHEY, CDR2 SVGAGI, per germline. CDR3 sequence reads: CASSYSRSQPQHF. DNA for the CDR3: TGTGCCAGCAGTTACTCGAGGTCTCAGCCCCAGCATTTT.

This chain joins TRBV5-1 and TRBJ1-1, with a weak D call TRBD1 (5 bases). The germline V gene encodes CDR1 SGHRS and CDR2 YFSETQ. The CDR3 spans 16 residues. The ends were cut back, 2 bases at V and 1 base at J, with 15 bases in the middle. The CDR3 sequence: CASSFGGGVRNTEAFF. The CDR3 nucleotides are TGCGCCAGCAGCTTTGGCGGGGGAGTGAGGAACACTGAAGCTTTCTTT.

This chain joins TRBV3-1 (or the pseudogene TRBV3-2) and TRBJ1-3; a possible D gene is TRBD1 (5 bases). Germline assignment: CDR1 LGHDT and CDR2 YNNKEL (reference sequence). This CDR3 comprises 20 residues. Trimming took 1 base from V and 4 from J, leaving 26 bases between them. CDR3 sequence reads: CASSQGGWGGGRSAGNTIYF. CDR3 bases: TGTGCCAGCAGCCAAGGCGGGTGGGGCGGTGGTCGGAGCGCGGGAAACACCATATATTTT.

This chain joins TRBV5-4 and TRBJ1-1, with a tentative D call TRBD1 (5 bases). CDR1 and CDR2 (germline): SGHNT, YYREEE (reference sequence). This CDR3 region has 15 residues. V was trimmed by 4 bases and J by 5 bases, leaving 18 bases between them. The CDR3 spells CASSTPGRRYTEAFF. Here the CDR3 DNA reads TGTGCCAGCAGCACCCCGGGACGCCGGTATACTGAAGCTTTCTTT.

V and J are TRBV19 and TRBJ1-5; D remains unclear. This CDR3 is 14 amino acids long. Between the trimmed V and J ends, which lost 2 bases and 1 base, there was a span of 6 bases. CDR1 is LNHDA and CDR2 is SQIVND in the germline V gene (reference sequence). The CDR3 loop is CASSIHGSNQPQHF. Written as DNA, the CDR3 is TGTGCCAGTAGTATACATGGAAGCAATCAGCCCCAGCATTTT.

The chain couples TRBV7-8 to TRBJ1-4; 8 bases are shared with TRBD1. In germline, CDR1 is SGHVS, CDR2 FQNEAQ. The CDR3 covers 14 residues. V trimming: 5 bases; J trimming: 5 bases; junction bases outside the gene matches: 4. In nucleotides, the CDR3 is TGTGCCAGCAGCCGGGACAGGACAAATGAAAAACTGTTTTTT. Amino acids: CASSRDRTNEKLFF.

This clone was seen repeatedly, ten times or more. This chain connects TRBV11-3 to TRBJ1-2, with a possible D match to TRBD1 (5 bases). The V gene lost 5 bases and the J gene lost 3 bases, with 10 bases spanning the gap. This CDR3 is 13 amino acids long. In germline, CDR1 is SGHNT, CDR2 YENEEA. DNA of the CDR3: TGTGCCAGCAGCCAAAGGGGCCACTATGGCTACACCTTC. Residues: CASSQRGHYGYTF.

This clone occurred once. The gene calls are TRBV2 and TRBJ2-1; 13 bases map to TRBD2. The CDR3 spans 16 residues. Germline V lookup: CDR1 SNHLY, CDR2 FYNNEI. V was pared by 2 bases and J by 7 bases, with 5 bases of the junction left unmatched. The DNA for the CDR3 is TGTGCCAGCAGTGAACCACTAGCGGGGGGGCCAAATGAGCAGTTCTTC. As protein: CASSEPLAGGPNEQFF. Combining the CDR3 with reference TRBV2 and TRBJ2-1 gives the whole variable domain EPEVTQTPSHQVTQMGQEVILRCVPISNHLYFYWYRQILGQKVEFLVSFYNNEISEKSEIFDDQFSVERPDGSNFTLKIRSTKLEDSAMYFCASSEPLAGGPNEQFFGPGTRLTVL.

The chain is built from TRBV10-1 and TRBJ1-1, with D tentatively TRBD1 (6 bases). This CDR3 contains 13 residues. CDR1 and CDR2 (germline): WNHNN, SYGVQD (reference sequence). V lost 5 bases and J 1 base, leaving 8 bases between the germline ends. The CDR3: CASSRQENTEAFF. CDR3 DNA: TGCGCCAGCAGTCGACAGGAGAACACTGAAGCTTTCTTT.